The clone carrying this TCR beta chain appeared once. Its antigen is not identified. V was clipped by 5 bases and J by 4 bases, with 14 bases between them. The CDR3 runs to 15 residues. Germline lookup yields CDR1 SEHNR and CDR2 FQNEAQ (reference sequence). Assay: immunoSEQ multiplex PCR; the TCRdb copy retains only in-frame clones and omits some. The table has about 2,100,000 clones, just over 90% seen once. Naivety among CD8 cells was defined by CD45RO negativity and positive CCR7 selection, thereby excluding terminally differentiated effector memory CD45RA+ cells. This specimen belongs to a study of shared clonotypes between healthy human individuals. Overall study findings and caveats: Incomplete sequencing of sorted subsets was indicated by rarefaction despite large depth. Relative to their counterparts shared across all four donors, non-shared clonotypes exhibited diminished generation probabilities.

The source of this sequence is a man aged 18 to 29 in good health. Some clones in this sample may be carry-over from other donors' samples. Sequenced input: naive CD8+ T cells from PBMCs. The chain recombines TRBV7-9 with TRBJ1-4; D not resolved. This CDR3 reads CASSPVTRLNEKLFF. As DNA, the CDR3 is TGTGCCAGCAGCCCCGTGACAAGACTTAATGAAAAACTGTTTTTT.